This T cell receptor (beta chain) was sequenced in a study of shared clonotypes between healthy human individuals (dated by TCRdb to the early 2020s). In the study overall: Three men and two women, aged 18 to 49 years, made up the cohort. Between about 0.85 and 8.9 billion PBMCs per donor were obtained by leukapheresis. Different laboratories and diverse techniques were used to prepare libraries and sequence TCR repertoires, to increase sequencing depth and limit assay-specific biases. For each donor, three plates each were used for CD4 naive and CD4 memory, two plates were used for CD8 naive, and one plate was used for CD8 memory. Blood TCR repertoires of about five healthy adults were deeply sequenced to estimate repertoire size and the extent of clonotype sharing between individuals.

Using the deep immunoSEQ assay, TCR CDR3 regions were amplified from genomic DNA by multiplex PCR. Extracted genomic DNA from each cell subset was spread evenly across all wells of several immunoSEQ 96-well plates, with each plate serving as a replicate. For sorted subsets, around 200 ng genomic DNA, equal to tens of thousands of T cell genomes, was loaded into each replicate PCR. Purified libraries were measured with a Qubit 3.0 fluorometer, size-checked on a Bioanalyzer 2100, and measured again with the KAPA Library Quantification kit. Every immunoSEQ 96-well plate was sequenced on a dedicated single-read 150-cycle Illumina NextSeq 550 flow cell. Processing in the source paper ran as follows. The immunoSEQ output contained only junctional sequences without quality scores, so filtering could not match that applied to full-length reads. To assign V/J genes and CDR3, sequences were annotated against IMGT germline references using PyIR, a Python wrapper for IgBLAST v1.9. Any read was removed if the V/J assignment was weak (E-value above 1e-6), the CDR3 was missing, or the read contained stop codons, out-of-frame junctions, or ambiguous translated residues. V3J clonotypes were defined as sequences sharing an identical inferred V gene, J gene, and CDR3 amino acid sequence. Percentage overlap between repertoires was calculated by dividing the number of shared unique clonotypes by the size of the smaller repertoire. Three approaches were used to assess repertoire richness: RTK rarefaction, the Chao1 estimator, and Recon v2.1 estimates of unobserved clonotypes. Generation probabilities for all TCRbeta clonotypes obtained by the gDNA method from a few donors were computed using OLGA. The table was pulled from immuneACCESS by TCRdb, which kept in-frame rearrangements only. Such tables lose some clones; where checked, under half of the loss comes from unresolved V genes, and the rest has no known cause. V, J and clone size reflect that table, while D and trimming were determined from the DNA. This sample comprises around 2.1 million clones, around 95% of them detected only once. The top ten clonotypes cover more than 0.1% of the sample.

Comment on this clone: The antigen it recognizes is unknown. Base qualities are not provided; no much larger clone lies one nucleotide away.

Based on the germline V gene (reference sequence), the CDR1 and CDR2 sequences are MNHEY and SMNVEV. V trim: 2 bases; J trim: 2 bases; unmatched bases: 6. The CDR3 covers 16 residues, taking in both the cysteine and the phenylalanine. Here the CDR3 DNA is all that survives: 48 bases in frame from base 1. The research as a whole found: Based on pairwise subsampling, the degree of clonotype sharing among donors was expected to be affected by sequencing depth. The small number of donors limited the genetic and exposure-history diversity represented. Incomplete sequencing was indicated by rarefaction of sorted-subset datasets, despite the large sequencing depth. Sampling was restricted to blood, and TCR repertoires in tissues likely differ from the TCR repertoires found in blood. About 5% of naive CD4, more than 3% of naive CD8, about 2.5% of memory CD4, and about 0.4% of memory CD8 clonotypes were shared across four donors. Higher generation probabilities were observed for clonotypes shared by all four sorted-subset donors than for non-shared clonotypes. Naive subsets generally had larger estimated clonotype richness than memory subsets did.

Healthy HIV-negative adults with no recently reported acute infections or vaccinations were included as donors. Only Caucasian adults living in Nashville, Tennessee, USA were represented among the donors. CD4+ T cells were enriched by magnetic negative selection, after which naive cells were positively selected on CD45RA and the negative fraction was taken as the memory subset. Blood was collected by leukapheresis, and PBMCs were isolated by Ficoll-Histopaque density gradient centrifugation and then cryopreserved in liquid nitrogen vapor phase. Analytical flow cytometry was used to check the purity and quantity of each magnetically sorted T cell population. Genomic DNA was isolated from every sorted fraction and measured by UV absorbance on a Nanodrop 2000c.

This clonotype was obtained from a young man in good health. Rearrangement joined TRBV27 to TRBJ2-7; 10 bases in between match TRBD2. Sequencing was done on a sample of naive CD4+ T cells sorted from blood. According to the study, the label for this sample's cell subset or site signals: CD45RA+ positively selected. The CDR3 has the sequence CASSLSGLAGAYEQYF. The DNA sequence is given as TGTGCCAGCAGTTTAAGCGGGCTAGCGGGGGCCTACGAGCAGTACTTC.